This T cell receptor beta chain originates from a study of naive and memory T cell subsets. The sample holds many counts of this clonotype. Its antigen is still unknown. The CDR3 has 13 amino acids. CDR1 is MDHEN and CDR2 is SYDVKM in the germline V gene. V was clipped by 3 bases and J by 5 bases, with 7 bases between them. Study-wide findings and caveats: Over 95% of naive TCR sequences appeared only once after error correction, unlike memory subsets.

Four subsets defined by CD45RA and CD27 were sorted after CD3, CD4, CD8 and live/dead staining. An equimolar mix of two oligonucleotides served as the beta constant-region primer for TRBC1 and TRBC2. Four rounds of PCR amplified the ligated cDNA using nested alpha and beta constant-region primers plus SP2. MiXCR, applied by TCRdb to the UMI-ligation and nested PCR reads, yields one record per CDR3 protein. The sample consists of around 30,000 distinct CDR3 sequences, about 18% of them appearing once. The source is a human donor in good health. Sequencing used effector memory CD4+ T cells from blood. Subset reported: effector memory, CD45RA- CD27-. V usage is TRBV28 and J usage is TRBJ1-4; D gene ambiguous. In DNA, the CDR3 is TGTGCCAGCAGTTTCCCACAGAATGAAAAACTGTTTTTT. This gives the protein CASSFPQNEKLFF.